These 28 T cell receptor beta chains share one sample of origin, sequenced in a study of cytomegalovirus exposure and HLA in healthy donors. Use of 60 Vbeta and 13 Jbeta primers characterized the PCR. The method was immunoSEQ multiplex PCR; TCRdb's version includes in-frame clones alone and lacks a portion of them. The repertoire holds tens of thousands of clones, with around four fifths as singletons. The specimen sequenced was PBMCs. The receptor set was obtained from a woman between 35 and 50 years old in good health and CMV-seronegative.

The chain combines TRBV7-2 with TRBJ2-3, with D maybe TRBD2 (6 bases). Germline V CDR1 and CDR2: SGHTA, FQGNSA. The CDR3 loop spans 16 amino acids. Trimming removed 4 bases from V and 2 bases from J, with 16 bases in between. The CDR3 spells CASSSQRDFTTDTQYF. For the CDR3, the DNA is TGTGCCAGCAGCTCGCAACGGGACTTTACCACAGATACGCAGTATTTT.

Details on this clone: One end of the junction does not line up with germline, which may come from a read error. The J gene is TRBJ1-3, the V gene TRBV18; D possibly corresponds to TRBD1 (5 bases). Germline CDR1 reads KGHSH; CDR2 reads LQKENI. The CDR3 contains 15 residues. The CDR3 is CAGSPRDSGGDTIYF. DNA of the CDR3: TGTGCCGGCTCACCCCGGGACTCCGGAGGCGACACCATATATTTT.

In nucleotides, the CDR3 is TGTGCCAGCTCTCGACAGGGGGACACCGGGGAGCTGTTTTTT. It is translated as CASSRQGDTGELFF. J is TRBJ2-2 and V is TRBV19; 9 bases match TRBD1. CDR1 is LNHDA, CDR2 SQIVND, per germline (reference sequence). The CDR3 is made up of 14 amino acids. V was pared by 9 bases and J by 3 bases, with 5 bases of the junction left unmatched.

This clone was found a few times. The gene calls are TRBV9 and TRBJ1-3, with 7 nucleotides matching TRBD1. Germline V CDR1 and CDR2: SGDLS, YYNGEE. The CDR3 totals 18 residues. Trimming took 3 bases from V and 4 from J; bases not matched to a gene: 16. The CDR3 DNA reads TGTGCCAGCAGCGCCGACCCCTTATTACAGGGGAAAGGAAACACCATATATTTT. Translated, it gives CASSADPLLQGKGNTIYF. The whole variable domain, filled in from reference TRBV9 and TRBJ1-3, reads DSGVTQTPKHLITATGQRVTLRCSPRSGDLSVYWYQQSLDQGLQFLIQYYNGEERAKGNILERFSAQQFPDLHSELNLSSLELGDSALYFCASSADPLLQGKGNTIYFGEGSWLTVV.

The chain joins TRBV6-1 to TRBJ2-7; TRBD2 matches 8 bases. The CDR3 is 17 residues long. CDR1 and CDR2 (germline): MNHNS, SASEGT. J lost 0 bases, V lost 4 bases, and 11 bases had no gene match. The CDR3 reads CASSGAGGRDYSYEQYF. DNA of the CDR3: TGTGCCAGCAGTGGGGCGGGAGGACGGGATTACTCCTACGAGCAGTACTTC.

This rearrangement joins TRBV5-6 to TRBJ2-7; tentatively, D is TRBD2 (8 bases). Germline V lookup: CDR1 SGHDT, CDR2 YYEEEE. V was cut by 3 bases and J by 4 bases, with 23 bases left in between. There are 17 residues in the CDR3. The CDR3 spells CASSSLSRDSGRYEQYF. The CDR3 DNA is TGTGCCAGCAGCTCGCTTTCCAGGGACAGCGGGAGATACGAGCAGTACTTC.

The rearrangement links TRBV4-3 to TRBJ1-2; 7 positions agree with TRBD1. From germline, CDR1 is LGHNA and CDR2 YSLEER. Trimming cost V 0 bases and J 6 bases; bases outside gene matches: 10. CDR3 length equals 16 residues. The CDR3 sequence: CASSQDWTGGGNGYTF. CDR3 nucleotide sequence: TGCGCCAGCAGCCAAGATTGGACAGGAGGGGGCAATGGCTACACCTTC.

In nucleotides, the CDR3 is TGCGCCAGCAGCTTTCCGGGACTAGCGGGAGGGCGAGAGACCCAGTACTTC. This translates into CASSFPGLAGGRETQYF. This chain connects TRBV5-1 to TRBJ2-5; 16 positions match TRBD2. This CDR3 is built from 17 residues. Trimming cost V 2 bases and J 4 bases; bases outside gene matches: 5. Germline V gene data show CDR1 as SGHRS and CDR2 as YFSETQ.

The chain uses TRBV5-4 and TRBJ1-3; D may be TRBD1 (5 bases). CDR1 and CDR2 (germline): SGHNT, YYREEE (reference sequence). Trimming pared 0 bases from V and 2 bases from J, leaving 12 bases between. The CDR3 runs 16 residues. The CDR3 DNA reads TGTGCCAGCAGCTTGGTCCCGACAGAAACTGGAAACACCATATATTTT. It encodes CASSLVPTETGNTIYF.

The J gene is TRBJ2-1, the V gene TRBV5-4; 16 bases fit TRBD2. Trimming removed 4 bases from V and 3 bases from J; junction bases left unmatched: 7. The CDR3 covers 18 residues. The germline gives CDR1 SGHNT, CDR2 YYREEE (reference sequence). The DNA for the CDR3 is TGTGCCAGCAGCCCAGGGACTAGCGGGAGGGCCAGCTACAATGAGCAGTTCTTC. Residues: CASSPGTSGRASYNEQFF.

The chain has TRBV6-1 and TRBJ2-3; D call uncertain. This CDR3 is built from 11 residues. CDR1 is MNHNS, CDR2 SASEGT, per germline. The V end was cut by 8 bases, the J end by 6 bases, with 9 bases between. In DNA form, the CDR3 reads TGTGCCAGCTTAAAAGCTGATACGCAGTATTTT. This sequence encodes CASLKADTQYF.

This clone was seen only a few times. The chain couples TRBV5-4 to TRBJ1-1; tentative D call: TRBD1 (5 bases). The germline gives CDR1 SGHNT, CDR2 YYREEE (reference sequence). The CDR3 runs 14 residues. Trimming took off 0 bases at V and 4 bases at J, with 10 bases between the two ends. Here the CDR3 DNA reads TGTGCCAGCAGCTTGGAGATCCAGGGCACTGAAGCTTTCTTT. Its translation is CASSLEIQGTEAFF.

The V call is TRBV29-1, the J call TRBJ2-1, with 12 bases lining up with TRBD2. J was trimmed by 7 bases and V by 3 bases; bases with no gene match: 10. The CDR3 is 16 residues long. Germline V lookup: CDR1 SQVTM, CDR2 ANQGSEA. CDR3 DNA sequence: TGCAGCGTTGAGGGCCTAGCGGGAGGGACTGCGAATGAGCAGTTCTTC. It codes for CSVEGLAGGTANEQFF.

Here the CDR3 reads CATSRPIAGGYEQYF. In nucleotides, the CDR3 is TGTGCCACCAGCAGACCAATAGCGGGAGGTTACGAGCAGTACTTC. V is TRBV15 and J is TRBJ2-7, with 10 positions matching TRBD2. This CDR3 spans 15 amino acids. Trimming at V came to 2 bases and at J to 4 bases, leaving 5 bases not matched to a gene. Germline V lookup: CDR1 LNHNV, CDR2 YYDKDF (reference sequence).

This chain uses TRBV5-4 with TRBJ2-7; D is possibly TRBD1 (6 bases). This CDR3 region has 14 residues. Germline V lookup: CDR1 SGHNT, CDR2 YYREEE (reference sequence). With 0 bases removed from V and 5 bases from J, the gap between germline ends came to 12 bases. In nucleotides, the CDR3 is TGTGCCAGCAGCTTGGACAGGGATTGGAACGAGCAGTACTTC. Amino acid sequence: CASSLDRDWNEQYF.

This chain connects TRBV25-1 to TRBJ2-1, with a tentative D call TRBD2 (5 bases). CDR3 length: 11 amino acids. Trimming took 9 bases from V and 6 from J, leaving 9 bases between them. CDR1 and CDR2 from the germline V gene are MGHDK and SYGVNS. The CDR3 loop reads CASVRGNEQFF. The CDR3 region has the DNA TGTGCCAGTGTCCGGGGCAATGAGCAGTTCTTC. Variable domain in full (rest from reference TRBV25-1 and TRBJ2-1): EADIYQTPRYLVIGTGKKITLECSQTMGHDKMYWYQQDPGMELHLIHYSYGVNSTEKGDLSSESTVSRIRTEHFPLTLESARPSHTSQYLCASVRGNEQFFGPGTRLTVL.

The genes are TRBV14 and TRBJ2-1; D is possibly TRBD2 (6 bases). V shed 1 base and J shed 8 bases, with 15 bases lying between them. CDR3 length: 15 amino acids. Germline V gene lookup returns CDR1 SGHDN and CDR2 FVKESK. This chain's CDR3 is CASSQVLGGYDEQFF. The DNA for the CDR3 is TGTGCCAGCAGCCAAGTTTTAGGAGGGTACGATGAGCAGTTCTTC.

The chain is built from TRBV12-5 and TRBJ1-1; D may be TRBD1 (6 bases). The V end was cut by 8 bases, the J end by 5 bases, with 12 bases between. The CDR3 loop spans 12 amino acids. Germline V gives CDR1 LGHNT, CDR2 FRNRAP. The CDR3 sequence: CASSQGGTEAFF. In DNA, the CDR3 is TGTGCTAGTAGTCAAGGGGGTACTGAAGCTTTCTTT. The full variable domain, completed using reference TRBV12-5 and TRBJ1-1, is DARVTQTPRHKVTEMGQEVTMRCQPILGHNTVFWYRQTMMQGLELLAYFRNRAPLDDSGMPKDRFSAEMPDATLATLKIQPSEPRDSAVYFCASSQGGTEAFFGQGTRLTVV.

The table lists this clone with many counts. V is TRBV30 and J is TRBJ1-1, with 8 bases that match TRBD1. The CDR3 loop spans 14 amino acids. Germline CDR1 is GTSNPN and CDR2 is SVGIG (reference sequence). V shed 1 base and J 1 base; nucleotides not matched to a gene: 2. The CDR3 spells CAWSAGQGNTEAFF. The CDR3 DNA reads as TGTGCCTGGAGTGCTGGACAGGGGAACACTGAAGCTTTCTTT. The full variable domain, in which reference TRBV30 and TRBJ1-1 provide the parts outside the CDR3, is SQTIHQWPATLVQPVGSPLSLECTVEGTSNPNLYWYRQAAGRGLQLLFYSVGIGQISSEVPQNLSASRPQDRQFILSSKKLLLSDSGFYLCAWSAGQGNTEAFFGQGTRLTVV.

The V and J genes are TRBV4-1 and TRBJ1-4, with 9 bases matching TRBD1. Trimming removed 7 bases from V and 7 bases from J; junction bases left unmatched: 16. The CDR3 loop spans 17 amino acids. In germline, CDR1 is MGHRA, CDR2 YSYEKL. For the CDR3, the DNA is TGCGCCAGCACCACGGACAGGGGAGGATCTAAAGGTGAAAAACTGTTTTTT. Protein product: CASTTDRGGSKGEKLFF.

The chain joins TRBV7-7 to TRBJ2-7; 7 nucleotides match TRBD2. The junction had 7 bases not matched to a gene; V was cut back by 5 bases and J by 3 bases. This CDR3 contains 14 residues. Germline V gene lookup returns CDR1 SSHAT and CDR2 FNYEAQ (reference sequence). The CDR3 bases are TGTGCCAGCAGCCCAGGACTAGGAATCTACGAGCAGTACTTC. This translates into CASSPGLGIYEQYF.

This clone was found once. The rearrangement joins TRBV9 to TRBJ2-6; D remains ambiguous. V gave up 0 bases and J gave up 0 bases, with 7 bases separating them. There are 16 residues in the CDR3. Germline CDR1 SGDLS, CDR2 YYNGEE. DNA of the CDR3: TGTGCCAGCAGCGTAGACCCGAGCTCTGGGGCCAACGTCCTGACTTTC. It translates to CASSVDPSSGANVLTF.

This clone was recorded a few times. This chain uses TRBV5-1 with TRBJ2-3; TRBD2 matches 8 bases. J was trimmed by 5 bases and V by 4 bases; bases with no gene match: 9. In germline, CDR1 is SGHRS, CDR2 YFSETQ. This CDR3 is built from 15 residues. The CDR3 region has the DNA TGCGCCAGCAGCACCAGAGCGGGAGCCAAAGATACGCAGTATTTT. As protein: CASSTRAGAKDTQYF.

The chain's CDR3 is CASSMRDRGKETQYF. The CDR3 DNA is TGTGCCAGTAGTATGCGAGACAGGGGAAAAGAGACCCAGTACTTC. This chain uses TRBV19 with TRBJ2-5, with TRBD1 identical over 8 bases. V lost 3 bases and J lost 3; bases outside the gene matches: 6. This CDR3 is built from 15 residues. Germline V gives CDR1 LNHDA, CDR2 SQIVND (reference sequence).

This chain joins TRBV7-9 and TRBJ2-7, with D maybe TRBD1 (6 bases). The germline V gene encodes CDR1 SEHNR and CDR2 FQNEAQ (reference sequence). This CDR3 contains 15 residues. Trimming took off 5 bases at V and 0 bases at J, with 14 bases between the two ends. CDR3 coding DNA: TGTGCCAGCAGCCAAACCGGGACAAACTCCTACGAGCAGTACTTC. This sequence encodes CASSQTGTNSYEQYF.

The chain couples TRBV7-9 to TRBJ2-7; TRBD1 is a possible D gene (5 bases). V lost 5 bases and J lost 3, with 11 bases in between. The CDR3 consists of 13 residues. The germline gives CDR1 SEHNR, CDR2 FQNEAQ (reference sequence). The CDR3 sequence is CASSRQKYYEQYF. The CDR3 bases are TGTGCCAGCAGCCGACAGAAATACTACGAGCAGTACTTC.

This rearrangement joins TRBV23-1 to TRBJ1-2; the D is unclear. TRBV23-1 is an ORF, with its function uncertain. This CDR3 comprises 14 residues. V dropped 6 bases and J dropped 7 bases, with 18 bases sitting between them. CDR3 nucleotide sequence: TGCGCCAGCAGATTAGGAGGGAGGGATTCTGGCTACACCTTC. It is translated as CASRLGGRDSGYTF.

This chain links TRBV19 with TRBJ2-6; 7 positions match TRBD2. J was trimmed by 3 bases and V by 2 bases; bases with no gene match: 7. The CDR3 loop spans 17 amino acids. CDR1 LNHDA and CDR2 SQIVND come from the germline V gene (reference sequence). CDR3 nucleotide sequence: TGTGCCAGTAGTATAAGGTCGGGAGGACTTGGGGCCAACGTCCTGACTTTC. Protein: CASSIRSGGLGANVLTF.